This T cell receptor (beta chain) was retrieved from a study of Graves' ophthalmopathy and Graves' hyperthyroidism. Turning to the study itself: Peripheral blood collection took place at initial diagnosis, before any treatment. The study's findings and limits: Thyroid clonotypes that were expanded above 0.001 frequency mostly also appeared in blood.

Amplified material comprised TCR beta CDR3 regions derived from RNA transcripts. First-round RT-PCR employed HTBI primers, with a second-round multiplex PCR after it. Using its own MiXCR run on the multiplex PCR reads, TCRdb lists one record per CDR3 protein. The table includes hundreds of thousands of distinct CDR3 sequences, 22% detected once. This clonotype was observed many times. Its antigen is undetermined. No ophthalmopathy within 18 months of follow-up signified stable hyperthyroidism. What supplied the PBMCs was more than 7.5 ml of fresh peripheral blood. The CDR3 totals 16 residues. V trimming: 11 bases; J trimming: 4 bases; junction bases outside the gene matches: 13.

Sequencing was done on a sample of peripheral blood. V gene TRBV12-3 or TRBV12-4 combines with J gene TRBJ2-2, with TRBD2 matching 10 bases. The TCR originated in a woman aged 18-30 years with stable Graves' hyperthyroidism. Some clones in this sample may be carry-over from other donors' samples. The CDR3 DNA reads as TGTGCCGGCATGACTAGCGGGTCCCCCTCCACCGGGGAGCTGTTTTTT. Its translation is CAGMTSGSPSTGELFF.